This entry lists 14 T cell receptor beta chains sequenced from one sample in a study of T cells expressing NK-cell markers. Reanalyzing the 5' RACE reads, TCRdb keeps one entry per CDR3 protein, without DNA. The listing contains about 30,000 distinct CDR3 sequences. Material: blood T cells: a sorted CD56 or NKG2C T cell subset, CD4+ or CD8+ T cells, or bulk PBMC T cells (not recorded which). The receptors originated from a woman between 18 and 70 years old in good health.

The rearrangement joins TRBV12-3 or TRBV12-4 to TRBJ2-7; TCRdb indicates TRBD1, and absent DNA this call remains unverified. This CDR3 spans 15 amino acids. This chain's CDR3 is CASSLGQGARYEQYF.

CDR3 residues: CASSSAVTGELFF. V is TRBV2 and J is TRBJ2-2. Germline V lookup: CDR1 SNHLY, CDR2 FYNNEI. This CDR3 spans 13 amino acids.

The genes are TRBV28 and TRBJ2-7; the D call of TRBD1 rests on TCRdb alone, since no DNA is present to check it. Germline-derived CDR1 and CDR2 are MDHEN and SYDVKM. The CDR3 sequence is 15 residues long. The chain's CDR3 is CASSGGISVLYEQYF.

The CDR3 spells CASSLSGQGFYEQYF. The chain carries TRBV27 and TRBJ2-7; TCRdb indicates TRBD1, and absent DNA this call remains unverified. Germline CDR1 and CDR2: MNHEY and SMNVEV (reference sequence). The CDR3 consists of 15 residues.

J is TRBJ2-7 and V is TRBV18; with no DNA, the TCRdb D assignment of TRBD2 cannot be verified. This CDR3 has 16 amino acids. Germline CDR1 KGHSH, CDR2 LQKENI. This CDR3 is CASSPVDGRPTYEQYF.

J is TRBJ2-7 and V is TRBV28; as DNA is missing, the TRBD1 call by TCRdb cannot be tested. Per germline, CDR1 MDHEN and CDR2 SYDVKM. The CDR3 totals 14 residues. The CDR3 protein is CASSWDRERDEQYF.

The J gene is TRBJ2-3, the V gene TRBV4-1; the TCRdb D gene call, TRBD2, has no DNA to confirm it. The CDR3 consists of 18 residues. CDR1 and CDR2 from the germline V gene are MGHRA and YSYEKL. The CDR3 region is CASSQVGLAGGRTDTQYF.

The chain has TRBV19 and TRBJ2-1. This CDR3 is built from 13 residues. The germline gives CDR1 LNHDA, CDR2 SQIVND (reference sequence). Here the CDR3 reads CASSITEYNEQFF.

The chain carries TRBV20-1 and TRBJ1-3; TCRdb returns TRBD1, unconfirmable since there is no DNA. CDR3 length: 14 amino acids. Germline CDR1 is DFQATT and CDR2 is SNEGSKA (reference sequence). The CDR3 here is CSANPSGAGNTIYF.

The chain recombines TRBV7-3 with TRBJ2-1; TCRdb gives TRBD1 as the D gene, but with no DNA this cannot be confirmed. The CDR3 is made up of 17 amino acids. Germline CDR1 is SGHTA and CDR2 is FQGTGA. CDR3 protein: CASSFGAGAASYNEQFF.

The chain carries TRBV25-1 and TRBJ1-2; TCRdb gives TRBD1 as the D gene, but with no DNA this cannot be confirmed. CDR1 and CDR2 (germline): MGHDK, SYGVNS. The CDR3 is made up of 13 amino acids. The CDR3 loop is CASSDRGGYGYTF.

The chain employs TRBV5-1 and TRBJ2-1; TCRdb gives TRBD1 as the D gene, but with no DNA this cannot be confirmed. The CDR3 has 15 residues. Germline V lookup: CDR1 SGHRS, CDR2 YFSETQ. CDR3 region: CASSLEGQGENEQFF.

The CDR3: CSALLVQYNEQFF. The V gene is TRBV29-1, the J gene TRBJ2-1. The CDR3 extends over 13 amino acids. Germline V CDR1 and CDR2: SQVTM, ANQGSEA.

J is TRBJ2-1 and V is TRBV3-1; TCRdb proposes TRBD2, but this gene call is untestable without DNA. The CDR3 has 15 residues. Germline CDR1 is LGHDT and CDR2 is YNNKEL (reference sequence). The CDR3: CASSLLAGGRDEQFF.